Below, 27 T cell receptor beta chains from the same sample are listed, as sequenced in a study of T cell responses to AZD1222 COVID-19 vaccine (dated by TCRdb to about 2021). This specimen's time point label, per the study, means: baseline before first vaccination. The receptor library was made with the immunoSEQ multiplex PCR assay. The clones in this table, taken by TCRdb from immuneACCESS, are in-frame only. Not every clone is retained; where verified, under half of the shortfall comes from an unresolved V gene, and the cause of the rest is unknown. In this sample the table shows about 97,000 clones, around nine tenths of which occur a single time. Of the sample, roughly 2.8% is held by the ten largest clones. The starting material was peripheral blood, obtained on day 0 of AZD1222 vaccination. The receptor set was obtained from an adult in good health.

The CDR3 sequence: CAWSAVPTASSYEQYF. CDR3 nucleotides: TGTGCCTGGAGCGCCGTCCCGACAGCTAGCTCCTACGAGCAGTACTTC. The chain is built from TRBV30 and TRBJ2-7; D is possibly TRBD1 (5 bases). CDR1 GTSNPN and CDR2 SVGIG come from the germline V gene (reference sequence). With 3 bases removed from V and 0 bases from J, the gap between germline ends came to 18 bases. The CDR3 has 16 amino acids.

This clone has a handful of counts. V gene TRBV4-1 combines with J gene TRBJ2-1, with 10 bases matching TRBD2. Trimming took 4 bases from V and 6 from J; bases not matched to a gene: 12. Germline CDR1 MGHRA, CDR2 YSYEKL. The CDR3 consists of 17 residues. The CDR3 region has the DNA TGCGCCAGCAGCCCACAGCCGCGTATAGCGGGAGGCAATGAGCAGTTCTTC. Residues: CASSPQPRIAGGNEQFF.

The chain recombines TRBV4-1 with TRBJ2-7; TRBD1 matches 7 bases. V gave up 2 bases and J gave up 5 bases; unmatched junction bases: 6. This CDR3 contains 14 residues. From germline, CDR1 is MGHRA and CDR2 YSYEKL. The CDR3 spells CASSQPDRVNEQYF. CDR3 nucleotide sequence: TGCGCCAGCAGCCAACCCGACAGGGTGAACGAGCAGTACTTC.

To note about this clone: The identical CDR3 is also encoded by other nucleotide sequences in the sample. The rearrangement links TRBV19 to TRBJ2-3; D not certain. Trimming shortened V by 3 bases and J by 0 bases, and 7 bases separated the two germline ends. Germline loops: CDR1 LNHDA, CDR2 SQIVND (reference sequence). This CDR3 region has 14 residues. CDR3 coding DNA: TGTGCCAGTAGTATCGACAAAAGCACAGATACGCAGTATTTT. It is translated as CASSIDKSTDTQYF.

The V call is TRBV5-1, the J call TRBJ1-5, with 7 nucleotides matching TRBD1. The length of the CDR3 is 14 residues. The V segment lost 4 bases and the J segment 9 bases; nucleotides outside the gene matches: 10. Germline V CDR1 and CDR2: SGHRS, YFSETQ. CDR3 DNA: TGCGCCAGCAGCACCGGGACACCAGGGGGGCCCCAGCATTTT. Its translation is CASSTGTPGGPQHF. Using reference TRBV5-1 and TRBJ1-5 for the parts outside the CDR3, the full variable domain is KAGVTQTPRYLIKTRGQQVTLSCSPISGHRSVSWYQQTPGQGLQFLFEYFSETQRNKGNFPGRFSGRQFSNSRSEMNVSTLELGDSALYLCASSTGTPGGPQHFGDGTRLSIL.

The CDR3 spells CASSLDRDQPQHF. Here the CDR3 DNA reads TGTGCCAGCAGTTTAGACCGGGATCAGCCCCAGCATTTT. The V gene is TRBV12-3 or TRBV12-4, the J gene TRBJ1-5; no firm D call. The CDR3 is made up of 13 amino acids. Between the trimmed V and J ends, which lost 1 base and 5 bases, there was a span of 6 bases.

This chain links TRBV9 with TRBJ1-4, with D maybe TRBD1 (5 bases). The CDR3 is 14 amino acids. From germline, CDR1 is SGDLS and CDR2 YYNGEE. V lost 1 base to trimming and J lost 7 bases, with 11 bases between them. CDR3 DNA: TGTGCCAGCAGCGTACAGGGAGGTTTTGAAAAACTGTTTTTT. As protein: CASSVQGGFEKLFF.

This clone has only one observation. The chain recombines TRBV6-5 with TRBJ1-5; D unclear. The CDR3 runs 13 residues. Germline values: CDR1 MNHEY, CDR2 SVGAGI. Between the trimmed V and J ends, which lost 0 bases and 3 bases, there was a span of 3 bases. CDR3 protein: CASSYSHNQPQHF. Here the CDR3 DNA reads TGTGCCAGCAGTTACTCCCACAATCAGCCCCAGCATTTT.

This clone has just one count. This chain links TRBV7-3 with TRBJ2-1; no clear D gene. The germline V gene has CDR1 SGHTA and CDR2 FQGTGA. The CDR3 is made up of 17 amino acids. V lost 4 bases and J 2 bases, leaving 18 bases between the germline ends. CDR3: CASSSLPGDGPYNEQFF. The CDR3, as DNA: TGTGCCAGCAGCTCCCTCCCCGGTGACGGACCCTACAATGAGCAGTTCTTC.

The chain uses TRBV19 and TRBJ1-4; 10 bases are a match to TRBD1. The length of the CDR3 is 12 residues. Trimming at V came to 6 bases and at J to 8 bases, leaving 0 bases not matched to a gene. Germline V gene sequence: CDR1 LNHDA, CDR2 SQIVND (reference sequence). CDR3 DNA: TGTGCCAGTAGGACAGGGGGCGAAAAACTGTTTTTT. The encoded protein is CASRTGGEKLFF.

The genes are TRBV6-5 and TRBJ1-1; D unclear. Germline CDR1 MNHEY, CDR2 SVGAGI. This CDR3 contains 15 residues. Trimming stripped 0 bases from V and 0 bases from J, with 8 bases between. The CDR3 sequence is CASSYSMYMNTEAFF. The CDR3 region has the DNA TGTGCCAGCAGTTACTCGATGTACATGAACACTGAAGCTTTCTTT.

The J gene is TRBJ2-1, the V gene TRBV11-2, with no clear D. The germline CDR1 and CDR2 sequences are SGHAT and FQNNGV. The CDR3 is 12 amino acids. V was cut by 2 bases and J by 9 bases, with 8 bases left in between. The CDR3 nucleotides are TGTGCCAGCAGCTTATCAACCCCTGAGCAGTTCTTC. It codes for CASSLSTPEQFF.

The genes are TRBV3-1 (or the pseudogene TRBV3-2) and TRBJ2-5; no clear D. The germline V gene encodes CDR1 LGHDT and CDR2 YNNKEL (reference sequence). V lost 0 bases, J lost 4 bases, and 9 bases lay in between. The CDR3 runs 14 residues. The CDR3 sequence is CASSQDWQLETQYF. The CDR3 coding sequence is TGTGCCAGCAGCCAAGATTGGCAGTTAGAGACCCAGTACTTC.

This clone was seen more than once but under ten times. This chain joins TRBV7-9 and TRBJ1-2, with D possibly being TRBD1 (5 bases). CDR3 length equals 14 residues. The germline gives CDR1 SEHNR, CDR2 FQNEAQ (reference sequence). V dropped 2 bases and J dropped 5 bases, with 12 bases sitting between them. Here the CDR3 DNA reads TGTGCCAGCAGCTTAAGCGACAGACTATATGGCTACACCTTC. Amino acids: CASSLSDRLYGYTF.

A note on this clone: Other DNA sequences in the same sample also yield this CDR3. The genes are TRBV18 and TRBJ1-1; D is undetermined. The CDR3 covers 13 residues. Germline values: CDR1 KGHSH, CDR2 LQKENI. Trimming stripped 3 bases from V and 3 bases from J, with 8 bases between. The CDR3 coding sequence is TGTGCCAGCTCACCCCGAGGCGACACTGAAGCTTTCTTT. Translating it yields CASSPRGDTEAFF.

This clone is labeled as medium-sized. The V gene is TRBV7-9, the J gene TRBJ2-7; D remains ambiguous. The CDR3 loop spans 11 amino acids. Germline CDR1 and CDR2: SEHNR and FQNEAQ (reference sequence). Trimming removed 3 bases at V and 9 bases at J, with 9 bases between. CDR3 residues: CASSLAGAQYF. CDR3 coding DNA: TGTGCCAGCAGCTTGGCAGGCGCGCAGTACTTC.

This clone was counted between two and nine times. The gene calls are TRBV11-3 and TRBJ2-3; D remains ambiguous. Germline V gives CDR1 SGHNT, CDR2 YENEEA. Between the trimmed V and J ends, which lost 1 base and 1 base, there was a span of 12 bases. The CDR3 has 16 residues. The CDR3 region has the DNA TGTGCCAGCAGCTTAGGGGCCCCCGGAGGCACAGATACGCAGTATTTT. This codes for CASSLGAPGGTDTQYF.

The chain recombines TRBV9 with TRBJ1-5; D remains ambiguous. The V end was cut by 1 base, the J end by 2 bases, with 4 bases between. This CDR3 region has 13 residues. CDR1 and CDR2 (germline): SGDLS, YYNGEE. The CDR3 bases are TGTGCCAGCAGCGTACGGGGCAATCAGCCCCAGCATTTT. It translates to CASSVRGNQPQHF.

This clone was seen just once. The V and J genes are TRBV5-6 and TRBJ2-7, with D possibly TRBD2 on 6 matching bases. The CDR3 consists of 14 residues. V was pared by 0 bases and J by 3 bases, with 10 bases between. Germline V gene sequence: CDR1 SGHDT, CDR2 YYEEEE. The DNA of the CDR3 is TGTGCCAGCAGCTTGGTGGCGACTAGCTACGAGCAGTACTTC. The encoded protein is CASSLVATSYEQYF.

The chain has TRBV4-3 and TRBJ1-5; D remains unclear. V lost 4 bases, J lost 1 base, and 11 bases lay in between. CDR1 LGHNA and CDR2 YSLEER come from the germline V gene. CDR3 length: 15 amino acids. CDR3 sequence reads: CASSLQARSNQPQHF. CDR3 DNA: TGCGCCAGCAGCCTCCAGGCCCGAAGCAATCAGCCCCAGCATTTT.

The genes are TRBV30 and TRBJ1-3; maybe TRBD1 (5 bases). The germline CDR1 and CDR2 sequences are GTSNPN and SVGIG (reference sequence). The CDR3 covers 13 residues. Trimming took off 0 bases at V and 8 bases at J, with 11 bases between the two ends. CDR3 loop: CAWSVPGFDTIYF. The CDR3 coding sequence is TGTGCCTGGAGTGTACCAGGGTTCGACACCATATATTTT.

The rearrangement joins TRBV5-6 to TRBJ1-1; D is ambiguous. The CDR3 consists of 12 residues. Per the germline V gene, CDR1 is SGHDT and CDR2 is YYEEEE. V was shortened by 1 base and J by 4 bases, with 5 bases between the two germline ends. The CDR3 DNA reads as TGTGCCAGCAGCTTGTACCGCACTGAAGCTTTCTTT. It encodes CASSLYRTEAFF.

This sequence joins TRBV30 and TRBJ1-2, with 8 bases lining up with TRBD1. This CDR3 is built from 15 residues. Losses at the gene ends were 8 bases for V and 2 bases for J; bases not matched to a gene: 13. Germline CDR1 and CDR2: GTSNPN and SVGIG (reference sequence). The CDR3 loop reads CARRRQGALNYGYTF. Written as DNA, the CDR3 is TGTGCCCGACGGAGGCAGGGGGCGCTGAACTATGGCTACACCTTC.

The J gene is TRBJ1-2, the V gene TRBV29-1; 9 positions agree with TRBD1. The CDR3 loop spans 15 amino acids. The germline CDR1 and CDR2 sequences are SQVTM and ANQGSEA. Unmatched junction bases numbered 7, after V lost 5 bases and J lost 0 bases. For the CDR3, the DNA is TGCAGCGTTTACCAACAGGGGGCGGCTAACTATGGCTACACCTTC. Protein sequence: CSVYQQGAANYGYTF.

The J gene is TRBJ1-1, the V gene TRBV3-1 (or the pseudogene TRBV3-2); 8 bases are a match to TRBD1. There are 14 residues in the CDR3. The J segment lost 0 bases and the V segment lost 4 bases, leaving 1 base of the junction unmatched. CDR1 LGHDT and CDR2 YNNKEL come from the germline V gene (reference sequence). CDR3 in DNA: TGTGCCAGCAGCCGACAGGGGTTGAACACTGAAGCTTTCTTT. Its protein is CASSRQGLNTEAFF.

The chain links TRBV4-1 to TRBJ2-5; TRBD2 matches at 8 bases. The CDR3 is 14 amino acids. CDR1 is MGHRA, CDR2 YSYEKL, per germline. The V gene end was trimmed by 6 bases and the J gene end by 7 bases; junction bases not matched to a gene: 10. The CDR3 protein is CASRHGLADGTQYF. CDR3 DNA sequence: TGCGCCAGCAGACACGGACTAGCAGACGGGACCCAGTACTTC.

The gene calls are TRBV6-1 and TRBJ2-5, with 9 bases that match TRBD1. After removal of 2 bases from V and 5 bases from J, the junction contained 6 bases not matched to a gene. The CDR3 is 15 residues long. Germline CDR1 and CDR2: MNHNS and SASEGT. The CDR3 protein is CASSELDRGEETQYF. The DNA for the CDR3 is TGTGCCAGCAGTGAATTGGACAGGGGAGAGGAGACCCAGTACTTC.